This TCR beta chain is drawn from a study of blood T cell repertoires in COVID-19. About the research overall: Researchers got acute and convalescent COVID-19 samples from the United States, Italy and Spain. PBMCs, B-cell-depleted T cells, or T cells were the source of the cDNA or gDNA that made up the material.

Methods used by the authors: Reference gene primer amplification gave nucleated cell count estimates. Repertoires were generated with immunoSEQ multiplex PCR, while TCRdb's copy carries only in-frame clones and drops some. D and trimming come from the DNA, and the V and J calls and clone size come from that table. The sample yields about 90,000 clones, 80% seen once. Germline CDR1 is SQVTM and CDR2 is ANQGSEA. V shed 4 bases and J shed 3 bases, with 11 bases lying between them. The CDR3 length is 13 residues. This clone occurred once. V usage is TRBV29-1 and J usage is TRBJ2-3, with a weak D call TRBD1 (6 bases). This TCR derives from a woman in her seventies with acute or convalescent COVID-19. Sequencing was done on a sample of peripheral blood. CDR3 in amino acids: CSVGGLRTDTQYF. The CDR3 coding sequence is TGCAGCGTTGGGGGGCTGCGGACAGATACGCAGTATTTT.